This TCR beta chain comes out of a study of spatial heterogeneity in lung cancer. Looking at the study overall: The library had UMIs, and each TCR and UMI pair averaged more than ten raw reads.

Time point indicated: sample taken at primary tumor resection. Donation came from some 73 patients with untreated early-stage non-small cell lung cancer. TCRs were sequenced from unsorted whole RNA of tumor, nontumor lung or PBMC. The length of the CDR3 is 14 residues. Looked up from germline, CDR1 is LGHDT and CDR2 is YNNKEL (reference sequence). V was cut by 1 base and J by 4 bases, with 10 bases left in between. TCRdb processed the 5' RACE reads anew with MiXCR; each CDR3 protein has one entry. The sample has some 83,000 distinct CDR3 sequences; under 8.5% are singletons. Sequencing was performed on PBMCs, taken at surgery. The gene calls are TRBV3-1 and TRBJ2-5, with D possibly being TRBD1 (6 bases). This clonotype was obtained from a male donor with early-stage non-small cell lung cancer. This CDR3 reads CASSQAQGTETQYF. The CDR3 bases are TGTGCCAGCAGCCAAGCTCAGGGGACAGAGACCCAGTACTTC.